This record covers a single T cell receptor beta chain. These data belong to a study of shared clonotypes between healthy human individuals. Several immunoSEQ plates held equal portions of the genomic DNA taken from each subset. Some clones are missing from TCRdb's copy, which holds only in-frame ones; the method was immunoSEQ multiplex PCR. Of about 680,000 clones listed, 72% were seen once; the top ten hold about 1.7%. Trimming stripped 5 bases from V and 5 bases from J, with 10 bases between. Germline V CDR1 and CDR2: SGHRS, YFSETQ. The CDR3 loop spans 12 amino acids. The genes are TRBV5-1 and TRBJ1-2; D remains ambiguous. The sequencing input was memory CD4+ T cells sorted from blood. Subset described: CD45RA-negative fraction. The receptor comes from a young woman in good health. Here the CDR3 reads CASSEGGYGYTF. For the CDR3, the DNA is TGCGCCAGCAGTGAGGGAGGGTATGGCTACACCTTC.